This TCR beta chain appears in the sequencing data of a study of blood T cell repertoires in COVID-19. Study context: The cDNA or gDNA used as material had been derived from T cells, B-cell-depleted T cells, or PBMCs.

Assay used: immunoSEQ multiplex PCR; TCRdb lists only in-frame clones, some missing. Here the sample spans about 400,000 clones, approximately 90% being singletons. The age range of participants was about 18 to 95 years, with residence in about 25 US areas. Each participant's cohort was designated according to participant-reported clinical history. Germline CDR1 and CDR2: SEHNR and FQNEAQ (reference sequence). The CDR3 runs to 11 residues. The V and J ends lost 5 bases and 4 bases respectively, with 5 bases between them. The sequence was obtained from a woman aged 18-29 years with acute COVID-19. Sequenced sample: PBMCs or T cells enriched from blood (not recorded which). The gene calls are TRBV7-9 and TRBJ1-1; D call uncertain. The DNA for the CDR3 is TGTGCCAGCAGCCCGAGCACTGAAGCTTTCTTT. As protein: CASSPSTEAFF. Full variable domain (outside the CDR3, taken from reference TRBV7-9 and TRBJ1-1): DTGVSQNPRHKITKRGQNVTFRCDPISEHNRLYWYRQTLGQGPEFLTYFQNEAQLEKSRLLSDRFSAERPKGSFSTLEIQRTEQGDSAMYLCASSPSTEAFFGQGTRLTVV.